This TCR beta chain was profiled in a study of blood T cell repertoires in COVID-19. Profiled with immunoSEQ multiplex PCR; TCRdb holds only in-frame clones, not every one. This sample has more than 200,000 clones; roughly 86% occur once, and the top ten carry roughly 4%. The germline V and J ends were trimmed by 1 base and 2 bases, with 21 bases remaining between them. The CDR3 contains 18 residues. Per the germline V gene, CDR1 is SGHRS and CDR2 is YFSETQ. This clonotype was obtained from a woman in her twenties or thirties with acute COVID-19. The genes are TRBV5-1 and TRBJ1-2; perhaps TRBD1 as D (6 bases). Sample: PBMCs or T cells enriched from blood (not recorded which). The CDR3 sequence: CASSLRLHRDKDNYGYTF. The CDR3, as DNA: TGCGCCAGCAGCTTGCGTTTACACAGGGACAAAGACAACTATGGCTACACCTTC.